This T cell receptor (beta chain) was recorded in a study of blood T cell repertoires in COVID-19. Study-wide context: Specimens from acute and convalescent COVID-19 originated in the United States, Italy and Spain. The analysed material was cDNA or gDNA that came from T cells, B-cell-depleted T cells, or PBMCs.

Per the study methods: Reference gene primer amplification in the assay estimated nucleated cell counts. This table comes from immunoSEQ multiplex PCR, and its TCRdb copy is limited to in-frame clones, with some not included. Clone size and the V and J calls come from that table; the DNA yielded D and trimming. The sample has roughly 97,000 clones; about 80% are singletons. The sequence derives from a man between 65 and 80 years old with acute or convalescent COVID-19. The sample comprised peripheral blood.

The DNA of the CDR3 is TGTGCCAGTAGTATCCCCTACGGGGAGCTGTTTTTT. Its protein product is CASSIPYGELFF. The chain recombines TRBV19 with TRBJ2-2; no definite D call. The CDR3 runs to 12 residues. CDR1 LNHDA and CDR2 SQIVND come from the germline V gene (reference sequence). Trimming removed 3 bases at V and 7 bases at J, with 6 bases between.